Each of the 29 T cell receptor beta chains below was sequenced from the same sample in a study of graft-versus-host responses after intestinal transplantation. Their specific antigens are unknown. Some clones are missing from TCRdb's copy, which holds only in-frame ones; the method was immunoSEQ multiplex PCR. The sample consists of 80,000 to 100,000 clones, roughly four fifths of them appearing once. The sequenced sample was unstimulated CD8+ T cells sorted from spleen or lymph node cells, obtained before intestinal transplant. These receptor sequences come from a human donor who received an intestinal transplant.

The V and J genes are TRBV28 and TRBJ2-7, with TRBD2 matching over 9 bases. Germline lookup yields CDR1 MDHEN and CDR2 SYDVKM. With V trimmed by 6 bases and J by 3 bases, 9 bases remained unmatched. This CDR3 has 15 amino acids. DNA of the CDR3: TGTGCCAGCAGCTTCATTAATAGCGGGAGCTACGAGCAGTACTTC. Residues: CASSFINSGSYEQYF.

The genes are TRBV28 and TRBJ2-5; 7 bases align to TRBD1. The CDR3 spans 13 residues. CDR1 MDHEN and CDR2 SYDVKM come from the germline V gene. The V segment lost 3 bases and the J segment 5 bases; nucleotides outside the gene matches: 3. The CDR3 loop reads CASSFEGAETQYF. CDR3 in DNA: TGTGCCAGCAGTTTTGAGGGGGCGGAGACCCAGTACTTC.

This chain connects TRBV27 to TRBJ2-7; tentatively, D is TRBD1 (5 bases). CDR3 size: 13 residues. Germline V gives CDR1 MNHEY, CDR2 SMNVEV (reference sequence). V was shortened by 3 bases and J by 2 bases, with 8 bases between the two germline ends. The CDR3 DNA reads as TGTGCCAGCAGTTTCACAGGTCCCTACGAGCAGTACTTC. Translating it yields CASSFTGPYEQYF.

The rearrangement joins TRBV6-5 to TRBJ2-5; 7 bases are a match to TRBD1. The germline V gene has CDR1 MNHEY and CDR2 SVGAGI. V lost 7 bases and J lost 3; bases outside the gene matches: 5. This CDR3 region has 13 residues. The CDR3 nucleotides are TGTGCCAGCACTAGGGGGACAGAAGAGACCCAGTACTTC. It specifies CASTRGTEETQYF.

V and J are TRBV11-2 and TRBJ2-7; 9 positions agree with TRBD1. Losses at the gene ends were 1 base for V and 1 base for J; bases not matched to a gene: 8. Germline values: CDR1 SGHAT, CDR2 FQNNGV. This CDR3 contains 17 residues. CDR3 protein: CASSLGLPGQGSYEQYF. DNA of the CDR3: TGTGCCAGCAGCTTAGGACTACCGGGACAGGGATCCTACGAGCAGTACTTC.

Only a few counts were recorded for this clone. In DNA form, the CDR3 reads TGTGCCAGCAGTGAAAGCGGTGGAGCGGATACGCAGTATTTT. Amino acid sequence: CASSESGGADTQYF. The genes are TRBV2 and TRBJ2-3; D perhaps matches TRBD2 (5 bases). The CDR3 covers 14 residues. Trimming pared 2 bases from V and 6 bases from J, leaving 12 bases between. Germline values: CDR1 SNHLY, CDR2 FYNNEI.

The chain is built from TRBV27 and TRBJ2-7; 13 bases line up with TRBD2. This CDR3 has 15 amino acids. CDR1 is MNHEY and CDR2 is SMNVEV in the germline V gene (reference sequence). V was pared by 3 bases and J by 7 bases, with 6 bases of the junction left unmatched. The CDR3 reads CASSFGLAGASEQYF. CDR3 bases: TGTGCCAGCAGTTTTGGACTAGCGGGAGCTAGTGAGCAGTACTTC.

The gene calls are TRBV19 and TRBJ1-2; a weak D match, TRBD1 (5 bases). Germline assignment: CDR1 LNHDA and CDR2 SQIVND (reference sequence). The CDR3 is made up of 13 amino acids. V was pared by 1 base and J by 6 bases, with 9 bases between. CDR3 in DNA: TGTGCCAGTAGTATAGTGCAGGGTAATGGCTACACCTTC. Encoded protein: CASSIVQGNGYTF.

CDR3 in amino acids: CASSLEDRNYGYTF. For the CDR3, the DNA is TGTGCCAGCAGCTTGGAAGACAGGAACTATGGCTACACCTTC. This chain uses TRBV5-6 with TRBJ1-2; D possibly corresponds to TRBD1 (6 bases). This CDR3 contains 14 residues. V dropped 0 bases and J dropped 2 bases, with 8 bases sitting between them. In germline, CDR1 is SGHDT, CDR2 YYEEEE.

The rearrangement joins TRBV5-4 to TRBJ2-5; D uncertain. CDR3 size: 13 residues. Germline loops: CDR1 SGHNT, CDR2 YYREEE (reference sequence). Trimming pared 0 bases from V and 1 base from J, leaving 4 bases between. The CDR3 DNA sequence: TGTGCCAGCAGCTTGGCAGCCCAAGAGACCCAGTACTTC. It encodes CASSLAAQETQYF.

This clone was counted only a few times. The CDR3 loop is CASSQDGAGKRNLHF. Written as DNA, the CDR3 is TGCGCCAGCAGCCAAGATGGAGCAGGGAAGAGGAACCTCCACTTT. This rearrangement joins TRBV4-1 to TRBJ1-6; possibly TRBD1 for D (5 bases). V shed 0 bases and J shed 15 bases, with 18 bases lying between them. From germline, CDR1 is MGHRA and CDR2 YSYEKL. CDR3 length: 15 amino acids.

This chain links TRBV2 with TRBJ2-5, with D tentatively TRBD2 (6 bases). V was shortened by 5 bases and J by 5 bases, with 21 bases between the two germline ends. The CDR3 totals 16 residues. From germline, CDR1 is SNHLY and CDR2 FYNNEI. The DNA for the CDR3 is TGTGCCAGCAGTTCCCTGGGGGGTAGGGTTGGGGAGACCCAGTACTTC. Its protein product is CASSSLGGRVGETQYF.

The chain is built from TRBV4-1 and TRBJ2-1, with TRBD2 identical over 14 bases. Trimming removed 4 bases from V and 7 bases from J; junction bases left unmatched: 12. This CDR3 has 18 amino acids. CDR1 and CDR2 (germline): MGHRA, YSYEKL. The CDR3 DNA reads TGCGCCAGCAGCCCGGGACTAGCGGGAGAGGGCTACGGGAATGAGCAGTTCTTC. This translates into CASSPGLAGEGYGNEQFF.

This clone was recorded only once. The junction does not match germline at one end; this may be a read error. The J gene is TRBJ2-7, the V gene TRBV29-1; D is possibly TRBD2 (6 bases). Germline CDR1 reads SQVTM; CDR2 reads ANQGSEA. The CDR3 covers 13 residues. The CDR3 DNA follows: TGCAGCGTAGAAGGCGGGAACGTCGACGAGCAGTACTTC. This sequence encodes CSVEGGNVDEQYF.

The chain uses TRBV11-2 and TRBJ2-7; TRBD1 aligns across 9 bases. The CDR3 totals 15 residues. Looked up from germline, CDR1 is SGHAT and CDR2 is FQNNGV. Losses at the gene ends were 4 bases for V and 5 bases for J; bases not matched to a gene: 9. CDR3 nucleotide sequence: TGTGCCAGCAGCTCGGCCGGGACAGGGAGCCACGAGCAGTACTTC. Translation: CASSSAGTGSHEQYF.

The V and J genes are TRBV9 and TRBJ1-5; the D is unclear. With 0 bases removed from V and 9 bases from J, the gap between germline ends came to 10 bases. Germline V gives CDR1 SGDLS, CDR2 YYNGEE. CDR3 size: 13 residues. In DNA form, the CDR3 reads TGTGCCAGCAGCGTAGACGGGGAAGGGCCCCAGCATTTT. The encoded protein is CASSVDGEGPQHF.

The chain is built from TRBV10-2 and TRBJ2-7; 8 bases line up with TRBD1. Trimming at V came to 3 bases and at J to 6 bases, leaving 10 bases not matched to a gene. Per germline, CDR1 WSHSY and CDR2 SAAADI. CDR3 size: 15 residues. For the CDR3, the DNA is TGCGCCAGCAGTGACGGACAGGGCGGGTTCGGCGAGCAGTACTTC. This sequence encodes CASSDGQGGFGEQYF.

J is TRBJ1-1 and V is TRBV7-2, with a weak D call TRBD1 (5 bases). Per the germline V gene, CDR1 is SGHTA and CDR2 is FQGNSA. The CDR3 loop spans 12 amino acids. The V and J ends lost 1 base and 6 bases respectively, with 6 bases between them. The DNA for the CDR3 is TGTGCCAGCAGCTTAGTGGGGGCTGAAGCTTTCTTT. This codes for CASSLVGAEAFF.

The V and J genes are TRBV6-5 and TRBJ1-3; D gene ambiguous. Germline lookup yields CDR1 MNHEY and CDR2 SVGAGI. Trimming stripped 6 bases from V and 4 bases from J, with 16 bases between. The CDR3 length is 15 residues. Here the CDR3 reads CASRGRSRRGNTIYF. The CDR3 region has the DNA TGTGCCAGCAGGGGAAGGAGCAGGAGGGGAAACACCATATATTTT.

The chain has TRBV30 and TRBJ2-7; 8 nucleotides align to TRBD1. Germline assignment: CDR1 GTSNPN and CDR2 SVGIG (reference sequence). J gave up 4 bases and V 5 bases, and 7 bases lay outside the gene matches. The CDR3 has 13 amino acids. The chain's CDR3 is CAWEIQGGYEQYF. The DNA of the CDR3 is TGTGCCTGGGAAATACAGGGGGGATACGAGCAGTACTTC.

This clone was detected only a few times. V usage is TRBV30 and J usage is TRBJ2-7, with TRBD1 identical over 7 bases. Germline V gene lookup returns CDR1 GTSNPN and CDR2 SVGIG (reference sequence). This CDR3 is built from 12 residues. The J segment lost 2 bases and the V segment lost 7 bases, leaving 5 bases of the junction unmatched. This CDR3 is CAYSGQPYEQYF. The CDR3 nucleotides read TGTGCCTACTCGGGACAGCCCTACGAGCAGTACTTC.

This clone was counted a single time. The chain couples TRBV5-6 to TRBJ2-3; TRBD2 aligns across 12 bases. This CDR3 region has 16 residues. With V trimmed by 0 bases and J by 1 base, 0 bases remained unmatched. Germline V CDR1 and CDR2: SGHDT, YYEEEE. CDR3 sequence: CASSLGTSGGTDTQYF. The CDR3 region has the DNA TGTGCCAGCAGCTTGGGGACTAGCGGGGGCACAGATACGCAGTATTTT.

The chain has TRBV29-1 and TRBJ2-7, with 7 bases matching TRBD1. CDR1 is SQVTM and CDR2 is ANQGSEA in the germline V gene. V lost 8 bases and J lost 3; bases outside the gene matches: 10. This CDR3 has 13 amino acids. As DNA, the CDR3 is TGCAGCATCATCCTACAGGGGAACTACGAGCAGTACTTC. Amino acids: CSIILQGNYEQYF.

The chain couples TRBV6-1 to TRBJ2-7, with TRBD2 identical over 7 bases. V shed 3 bases, J shed 0 bases, and the junction held 8 bases outside the gene matches. Germline V gene data show CDR1 as MNHNS and CDR2 as SASEGT. The CDR3 is 16 residues long. The CDR3 spells CASSEDYSGYSYEQYF. Here the CDR3 DNA reads TGTGCCAGCAGTGAGGACTATAGCGGGTACTCCTACGAGCAGTACTTC.

The chain recombines TRBV6-1 with TRBJ1-1, with TRBD1 matching 8 bases. CDR1 is MNHNS, CDR2 SASEGT, per germline. V lost 4 bases, J lost 8 bases, and 0 bases stayed unmatched. This CDR3 contains 11 residues. The CDR3 DNA reads as TGTGCCAGCAGTGCAGGGGGCGAAGCTTTCTTT. Protein product: CASSAGGEAFF.

This chain joins TRBV18 and TRBJ1-6, with D uncertain. The CDR3 has 16 residues. Trimming took 3 bases from V and 8 from J, leaving 17 bases between them. Looked up from germline, CDR1 is KGHSH and CDR2 is LQKENI. The chain's CDR3 is CASSPYGSEVDSPLHF. For the CDR3, the DNA is TGTGCCAGCTCACCGTATGGGTCCGAGGTGGATTCACCCCTCCACTTT.

CDR3 nucleotides: TGTGCCAGCAGCCAAGAGGCAGGGGCTGGAAACACCATATATTTT. As protein: CASSQEAGAGNTIYF. The chain couples TRBV4-2 to TRBJ1-3, with a weak D call TRBD1 (6 bases). Trimming took 0 bases from V and 2 from J, leaving 8 bases between them. The germline V gene encodes CDR1 LGHNA and CDR2 YNFKEQ. CDR3 length equals 15 residues.

The V gene is TRBV25-1, the J gene TRBJ2-2; either TRBD1 or TRBD2 may supply D (5 bases each). The germline V gene has CDR1 MGHDK and CDR2 SYGVNS. Trimming shortened V by 1 base and J by 4 bases, and 13 bases separated the two germline ends. This CDR3 spans 16 amino acids. The CDR3 is CASSEWTPGGTGELFF. CDR3 in DNA: TGTGCCAGCAGTGAATGGACACCCGGAGGCACCGGGGAGCTGTTTTTT.

As concerns this clone: The sample has other DNA sequences that encode this CDR3 too. The chain couples TRBV10-2 to TRBJ2-7; D remains unclear. This CDR3 has 12 amino acids. Per germline, CDR1 WSHSY and CDR2 SAAADI. Trimming pared 0 bases from V and 1 base from J, leaving 1 base between. The CDR3 region is CASSESSYEQYF. In DNA, the CDR3 is TGCGCCAGCAGTGAGTCGTCCTACGAGCAGTACTTC.